This TCR beta chain was obtained from a study of response to subunit inactivated influenza vaccine. Study-level points and caveats: It was the authors' suggestion that each seasonal influenza vaccination recruits few new T cells.

CDR1 is SEHNR, CDR2 FQNEAQ, per germline (reference sequence). V shed 5 bases and J 0 bases; nucleotides not matched to a gene: 13. CDR3 length: 17 amino acids. As concerns this clonotype: Its antigen is still unknown.

TCRdb called the RT-PCR reads again in MiXCR, with one record for every CDR3 protein. The sample lists around 750,000 distinct CDR3 sequences; 20% to 25% were seen once. The receptor's source is a man between 45 and 60 years old who received an inactivated influenza vaccine. The source material was PBMCs from blood, sampled roughly 5 days after vaccination. V and J are TRBV7-9 and TRBJ2-7; TRBD1 agrees at 7 bases. CDR3 loop: CASSPRFGRDSSYEQYF. CDR3 nucleotide sequence: TGTGCCAGCAGCCCCCGTTTTGGCCGGGACAGCTCCTACGAGCAGTACTTC.